This TCR beta chain comes out of a study of shared clonotypes between healthy human individuals. Overall study context: Each donor had three CD4 naive, three CD4 memory, two CD8 naive and one CD8 memory plate. Study-level findings and limits: Some naive CD4 clonotypes, roughly 4.5%, turned up in common across several donors.

Details on this clone: The antigen remains undetermined.

Researchers ran the assay at a deep level. The sorted-subset replicate PCRs were given around 200 ng DNA, which is 30,000 or so T cell genomes. The table came from immunoSEQ multiplex PCR; TCRdb's copy has only in-frame clones and leaves some out. Of 2 million to 2.5 million clones in the sample, 85% to 95% were seen once. Naive CD8 cells were CD45RO-negative, positively selected for CCR7, excluding terminally differentiated effector memory CD45RA+ cells. Deletions cut 2 bases from V and 8 bases from J, with 22 bases between. Germline V CDR1 and CDR2: SGHNT, YYREEE (reference sequence). The CDR3 totals 16 residues.

Sequencing was done on a sample of naive CD8+ T cells from PBMCs. The sequence was collected from a man aged 18-30 years in good health. Some clones in this sample may be carry-over from other donors' samples. V is TRBV5-4 and J is TRBJ1-2, with D possibly matching TRBD1 (6 bases). The CDR3 loop reads CASSFRTRGGRDGYTF. As DNA, the CDR3 is TGTGCCAGCAGCTTTCGGACACGGGGGGGGCGTGACGGCTACACCTTC. The entire variable domain, with the rest obtained from reference TRBV5-4 and TRBJ1-2, is as follows: ETGVTQSPTHLIKTRGQQVTLRCSSQSGHNTVSWYQQALGQGPQFIFQYYREEENGRGNFPPRFSGLQFPNYSSELNVNALELDDSALYLCASSFRTRGGRDGYTFGSGTRLTVV.